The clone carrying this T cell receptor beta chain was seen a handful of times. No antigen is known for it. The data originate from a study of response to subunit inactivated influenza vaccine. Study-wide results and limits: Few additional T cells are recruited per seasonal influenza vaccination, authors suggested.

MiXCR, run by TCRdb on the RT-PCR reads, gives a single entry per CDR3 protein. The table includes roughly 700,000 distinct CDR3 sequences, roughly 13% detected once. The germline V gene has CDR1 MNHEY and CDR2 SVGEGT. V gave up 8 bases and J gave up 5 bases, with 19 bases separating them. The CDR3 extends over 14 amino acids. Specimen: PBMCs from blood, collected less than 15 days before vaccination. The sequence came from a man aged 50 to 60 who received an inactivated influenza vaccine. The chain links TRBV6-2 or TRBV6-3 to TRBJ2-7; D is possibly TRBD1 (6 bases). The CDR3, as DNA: TGTGCCAGCGGAAGGACAGCCCCGAGAAACGAGCAGTACTTC. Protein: CASGRTAPRNEQYF.